This T cell receptor beta chain was profiled in a study of CD8+ T cells in alopecia areata. Treatment given: oral pan-JAK inhibitor, 5-10 mg twice daily. General observations from the study: Tofacitinib delivered significant drops in scalp clonality and in expanded CD8+ clones among the top 100.

A note on this clone: The target antigen is unknown.

Isolated RNA was reverse transcribed into cDNA used as the sequencing template. Data came from immunoSEQ multiplex PCR; TCRdb stores just in-frame clones and leaves some out. The data show 150,000 to 200,000 clones, with roughly 70% seen just once and about 1.3% held by the top ten. V shed 5 bases and J 1 base; nucleotides not matched to a gene: 6. The germline CDR1 and CDR2 sequences are SGHTA and FQGTGA. The CDR3 is made up of 15 amino acids. The chain links TRBV7-3 to TRBJ1-2; TRBD1 matches at 8 bases. The sequence was collected from a human donor with alopecia areata. This specimen consisted of CD4+ T cells sorted from blood, obtained around week 47, from a patient treated with tofacitinib. CDR3 in DNA: TGTGCCAGCAGCCCCCAGGGGGCTGGTAACTATGGCTACACCTTC. Translated, it gives CASSPQGAGNYGYTF.